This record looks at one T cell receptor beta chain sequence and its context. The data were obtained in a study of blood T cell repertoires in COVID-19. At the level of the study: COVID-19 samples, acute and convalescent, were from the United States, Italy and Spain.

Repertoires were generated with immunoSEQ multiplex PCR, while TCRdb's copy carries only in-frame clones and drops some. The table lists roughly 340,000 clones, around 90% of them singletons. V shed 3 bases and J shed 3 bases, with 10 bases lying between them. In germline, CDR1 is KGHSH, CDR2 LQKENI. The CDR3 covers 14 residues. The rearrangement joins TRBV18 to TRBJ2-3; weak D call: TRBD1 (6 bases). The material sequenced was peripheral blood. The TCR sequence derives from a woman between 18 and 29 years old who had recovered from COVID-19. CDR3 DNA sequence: TGTGCCAGCTCACCTTACAGGGAAACAGATACGCAGTATTTT. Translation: CASSPYRETDTQYF.